A selection of T cell receptor beta chains follows, all from one sample in a study of blood T cells in healthy people across ages. TCRdb recomputed calls from the 5' RACE reads with MiXCR, one row per CDR3 protein. The table shows 950,000 to 1,200,000 distinct CDR3 sequences, with around two fifths occurring only once. Sample: blood. Every receptor here comes from a man between 18 and 29 years old in good health. Both conserved end residues are part of each CDR3. Each record gives: V gene, D gene, clone size, J gene, CDR3 DNA, CDR3 protein. The D gene is left open where the match is weak. Expanded clones get a size class; other rows say once, few or many, or leave the size out.

v_gene: TRBV4-1
d_gene: .
abundance: .
j_gene: TRBJ2-3
CDR3nt: TGCGCCAGCAGCCCGGACGACGGGGGCACAGATACGCAGTATTTT
CDR3aa: CASSPDDGGTDTQYF

v_gene: TRBV20-1
d_gene: .
abundance: .
j_gene: TRBJ1-4
CDR3nt: TGCAGTATTCCCGGGACAACGAATGAAAAACTGTTTTTT
CDR3aa: CSIPGTTNEKLFF

v_gene: TRBV9
d_gene: .
abundance: few
j_gene: TRBJ1-4
CDR3nt: TGTGCCAGCAGCGTAGAAGGGCAGAGTAATGAAAAACTGTTTTTT
CDR3aa: CASSVEGQSNEKLFF

v_gene: TRBV5-1
d_gene: .
abundance: .
j_gene: TRBJ1-6
CDR3nt: TGCGCCAGCAGCTCAAACCGGGACACGAGCTCCTATAATTCACCCCTCCACTTT
CDR3aa: CASSSNRDTSSYNSPLHF

v_gene: TRBV7-9
d_gene: .
abundance: few
j_gene: TRBJ2-7
CDR3nt: TGTGCCAGCAGCCAAGATCCGAGCGACCACTACGAGCAGTACTTC
CDR3aa: CASSQDPSDHYEQYF

v_gene: TRBV10-3
d_gene: .
abundance: once
j_gene: TRBJ1-5
CDR3nt: TGTGCCATCAGTGGTGGAGATAGCAATCAGCCCCAGCATTTT
CDR3aa: CAISGGDSNQPQHF

v_gene: TRBV27
d_gene: .
abundance: .
j_gene: TRBJ1-6
CDR3nt: TGTGCCAGCAGTTTAAGGCCCTGGGGGGGTGCACCCCTCCACTTT
CDR3aa: CASSLRPWGGAPLHF

v_gene: TRBV5-1
d_gene: .
abundance: .
j_gene: TRBJ1-1
CDR3nt: TGCGCCAGCAGCGTGAACGGGGACACTGAAGCTTTCTTT
CDR3aa: CASSVNGDTEAFF

v_gene: TRBV21-1
d_gene: .
abundance: .
j_gene: TRBJ1-4
CDR3nt: TGTGCCAGCAGCAAAACTAGGGGACCGAATGAAAAACTGTTTTTT
CDR3aa: CASSKTRGPNEKLFF

v_gene: TRBV12-3/TRBV12-4
d_gene: .
abundance: few
j_gene: TRBJ1-4
CDR3nt: TGTGCCAGCAGTCCCGGCTTGGGGGCCACAACTAATGAAAAACTGTTTTTT
CDR3aa: CASSPGLGATTNEKLFF

v_gene: TRBV14
d_gene: .
abundance: few
j_gene: TRBJ1-2
CDR3nt: TGTGCCAGCAGCCAAGATCGGCGTGTGGCGTCCAACTATGGCTACACCTTC
CDR3aa: CASSQDRRVASNYGYTF

v_gene: TRBV5-1
d_gene: .
abundance: few
j_gene: TRBJ2-5
CDR3nt: TGCGCCAGCAGTAACGACTTGCAAGAGACCCAGTACTTC
CDR3aa: CASSNDLQETQYF

v_gene: TRBV20-1
d_gene: .
abundance: .
j_gene: TRBJ2-5
CDR3nt: TGCAGTGCTAGGGGACGGAGCGCCGGAGAGACCCAGTACTTC
CDR3aa: CSARGRSAGETQYF

v_gene: TRBV4-1
d_gene: .
abundance: .
j_gene: TRBJ1-1
CDR3nt: TGCGCCAGCAGCCAAGACGGGTCCCTCCAAACAGCTTTCTTT
CDR3aa: CASSQDGSLQTAFF

v_gene: TRBV7-2
d_gene: .
abundance: once
j_gene: TRBJ1-1
CDR3nt: TGTGCCGGCAGCCTTCTGGGACCGTCGTCGGGAGGTGTTAGGAACACTGAAGCTTTCTTT
CDR3aa: CAGSLLGPSSGGVRNTEAFF

v_gene: TRBV9
d_gene: .
abundance: few
j_gene: TRBJ1-2
CDR3nt: TGTGCCAGCAGCGCTTTCCGGGACAAACAAAACTATGGCTACACCTTC
CDR3aa: CASSAFRDKQNYGYTF

v_gene: TRBV4-1
d_gene: .
abundance: .
j_gene: TRBJ1-2
CDR3nt: TGCGCCAGCAGCCAAGGGATGGGAGGAACTAACTATGGCTACACCTTC
CDR3aa: CASSQGMGGTNYGYTF

v_gene: TRBV27
d_gene: TRBD1
abundance: once
j_gene: TRBJ2-7
CDR3nt: TGTGCCGGCAGCCCACAGGGGGCGTCCTACGAGCAGTACTTC
CDR3aa: CAGSPQGASYEQYF

v_gene: TRBV6-2/TRBV6-3
d_gene: .
abundance: .
j_gene: TRBJ1-2
CDR3nt: TGTGCCAGCAGTTTAAGGCCGGATGGACAGTACTATGGTTACACCTTC
CDR3aa: CASSLRPDGQYYGYTF

v_gene: TRBV6-5
d_gene: TRBD2
abundance: few
j_gene: TRBJ2-3
CDR3nt: TGTGCCAGCAGTTACCCTGGGGGGGGTACTACGCAGTATTTT
CDR3aa: CASSYPGGGTTQYF

v_gene: TRBV12-3/TRBV12-4
d_gene: .
abundance: few
j_gene: TRBJ2-1
CDR3nt: TGTGCCAGCCAGGAGGGAAGCAATGAGCAGTTCTTC
CDR3aa: CASQEGSNEQFF

v_gene: TRBV4-2
d_gene: .
abundance: many
j_gene: TRBJ2-1
CDR3nt: TGTGCCAGCAGCCAAGCGTACAATGAGCAGTTCTTC
CDR3aa: CASSQAYNEQFF

v_gene: TRBV12-3/TRBV12-4
d_gene: .
abundance: few
j_gene: TRBJ2-3
CDR3nt: TGTGCCGGCAGTCCCCTGGTGTATCAGGGAGATACGCAGTATTTT
CDR3aa: CAGSPLVYQGDTQYF

v_gene: TRBV6-2/TRBV6-3
d_gene: .
abundance: .
j_gene: TRBJ1-4
CDR3nt: TGTGCCAGCTCGGGAAAACTGTTTTTT
CDR3aa: CASSGKLFF

v_gene: TRBV12-3/TRBV12-4
d_gene: .
abundance: .
j_gene: TRBJ1-1
CDR3nt: TGTGCCAGCCCTGGGGGGAGAGGGAACACTGAAGCTTTCTTT
CDR3aa: CASPGGRGNTEAFF

v_gene: TRBV6-5
d_gene: .
abundance: .
j_gene: TRBJ2-1
CDR3nt: TGTGCCAGCAGAACGTCGACAGGACCAAATTACAATGAGCAGTTCTTC
CDR3aa: CASRTSTGPNYNEQFF

v_gene: TRBV7-3
d_gene: .
abundance: once
j_gene: TRBJ2-2
CDR3nt: TGTGCCAGCAGCCAGAGCAGGGCCGTTAACACCGGGGAGCTGTTTTTT
CDR3aa: CASSQSRAVNTGELFF

v_gene: TRBV29-1
d_gene: .
abundance: .
j_gene: TRBJ1-6
CDR3nt: TGCAGCGTTTCGGAGGCACCCTATAATTCACCCCTCCACTTT
CDR3aa: CSVSEAPYNSPLHF

v_gene: TRBV20-1
d_gene: TRBD2
abundance: few
j_gene: TRBJ2-3
CDR3nt: TGCAGTGCTAGCACCCTTCGAGCGGGGGGAGCAGATACGCAGTATTTT
CDR3aa: CSASTLRAGGADTQYF

v_gene: TRBV4-3
d_gene: .
abundance: .
j_gene: TRBJ2-1
CDR3nt: TGCGCCAGCAGCCAAGAGAGAGGCGACAATGAGCAGTTCTTC
CDR3aa: CASSQERGDNEQFF

v_gene: TRBV7-2
d_gene: TRBD1
abundance: .
j_gene: TRBJ2-7
CDR3nt: TGTGCCAGCAGCTTAGATACAGGGGGCTGGTACGAGCAGTACTTC
CDR3aa: CASSLDTGGWYEQYF

v_gene: TRBV6-5
d_gene: .
abundance: few
j_gene: TRBJ1-1
CDR3nt: TGTGCCAGCACCGCCGCCAGGGATCTCAGTCGGGAAGCTTTCTTT
CDR3aa: CASTAARDLSREAFF

v_gene: TRBV12-3/TRBV12-4
d_gene: TRBD1
abundance: few
j_gene: TRBJ1-2
CDR3nt: TGTGCCAGCAGGTGGGGGACAGACCATGGCTACACCTTC
CDR3aa: CASRWGTDHGYTF

v_gene: TRBV20-1
d_gene: .
abundance: few
j_gene: TRBJ1-1
CDR3nt: TGCAGTGCTAGAGACAAAGGATCGAGGGGAGCTGAAGCTTTCTTT
CDR3aa: CSARDKGSRGAEAFF

v_gene: TRBV6-6
d_gene: TRBD1
abundance: .
j_gene: TRBJ1-2
CDR3nt: TGTGCCAGCAGTATCCCCGGGACAGGAACCAACTATGGCTACACCTTC
CDR3aa: CASSIPGTGTNYGYTF

v_gene: TRBV7-2
d_gene: .
abundance: many
j_gene: TRBJ1-4
CDR3nt: TGTGCCAGCAGCCTTCAGGGGAATGAAAAACTGTTTTTT
CDR3aa: CASSLQGNEKLFF

v_gene: TRBV7-2
d_gene: .
abundance: .
j_gene: TRBJ2-1
CDR3nt: TGTGCCAGCAGCCCGGGGAACGGGTTCTACAATGAGCAGTTCTTC
CDR3aa: CASSPGNGFYNEQFF

v_gene: TRBV14
d_gene: .
abundance: .
j_gene: TRBJ1-4
CDR3nt: TGTGCCAGCAGCCATTGGATGGGGAGAGATGAAAAACTGTTTTTT
CDR3aa: CASSHWMGRDEKLFF

v_gene: TRBV6-1
d_gene: TRBD1
abundance: few
j_gene: TRBJ1-5
CDR3nt: TGTGCCAGCAATAAGGACAGGTCGAATCAGCCCCAGCATTTT
CDR3aa: CASNKDRSNQPQHF

v_gene: TRBV7-9
d_gene: .
abundance: .
j_gene: TRBJ1-1
CDR3nt: TGTGCCAGCAGCTCCCGGACGGACACTGAAGCTTTCTTT
CDR3aa: CASSSRTDTEAFF

v_gene: TRBV20-1
d_gene: .
abundance: .
j_gene: TRBJ1-2
CDR3nt: TGCAGTGCTAACCCCGGGGCTAACTATGGCTACACCTTC
CDR3aa: CSANPGANYGYTF

v_gene: TRBV7-9
d_gene: TRBD1
abundance: .
j_gene: TRBJ2-1
CDR3nt: TGTGCCAGCAGCGCCCGGGACAGGCCTTCTTCGAGCTCCTACAATGAGCAGTTCTTC
CDR3aa: CASSARDRPSSSSYNEQFF

v_gene: TRBV20-1
d_gene: TRBD1
abundance: few
j_gene: TRBJ1-6
CDR3nt: TGCAGTGCCCCAGCCGGGACAGGCGCCATCGACCTCCACTTT
CDR3aa: CSAPAGTGAIDLHF

v_gene: TRBV6-1
d_gene: TRBD1
abundance: .
j_gene: TRBJ1-2
CDR3nt: TGTGCCAGCAGTGAGGACAGGGGTTTGAACTATGGCTACACCTTC
CDR3aa: CASSEDRGLNYGYTF

v_gene: TRBV12-3/TRBV12-4
d_gene: TRBD2
abundance: .
j_gene: TRBJ2-3
CDR3nt: TGTGCCAGCTCTAGCGGGGGGATTGATACGCAGTATTTT
CDR3aa: CASSSGGIDTQYF

v_gene: TRBV6-5
d_gene: .
abundance: few
j_gene: TRBJ2-5
CDR3nt: TGTGCCAGCAGTTACTCGACGTCGGTTGAGGAGCGCTCCTACAATGAGCAGTACTTC
CDR3aa: CASSYSTSVEERSYNEQYF

v_gene: TRBV25-1
d_gene: TRBD2
abundance: few
j_gene: TRBJ2-1
CDR3nt: TGTGCCAGCAGTAGGCTAGCGGGGGGGTATTTAGATGAGCAGTTCTTC
CDR3aa: CASSRLAGGYLDEQFF

v_gene: TRBV7-2
d_gene: .
abundance: .
j_gene: TRBJ1-2
CDR3nt: TGTGCCAGCAGAACCCGGACGAATAACTATGGCTACACCTTC
CDR3aa: CASRTRTNNYGYTF